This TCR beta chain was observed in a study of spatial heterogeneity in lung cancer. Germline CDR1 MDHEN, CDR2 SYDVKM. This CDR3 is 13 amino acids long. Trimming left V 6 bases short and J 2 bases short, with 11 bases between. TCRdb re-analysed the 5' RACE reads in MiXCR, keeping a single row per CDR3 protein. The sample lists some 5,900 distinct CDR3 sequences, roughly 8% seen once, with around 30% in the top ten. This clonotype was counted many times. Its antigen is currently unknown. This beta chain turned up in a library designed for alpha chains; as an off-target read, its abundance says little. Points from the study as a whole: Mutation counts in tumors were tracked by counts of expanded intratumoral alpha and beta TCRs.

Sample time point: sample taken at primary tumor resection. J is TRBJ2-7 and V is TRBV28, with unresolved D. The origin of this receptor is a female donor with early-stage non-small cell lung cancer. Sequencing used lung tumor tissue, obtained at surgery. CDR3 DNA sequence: TGTGCCAGCAGAACCGGGCCCCCCTACGAGCAGTACTTC. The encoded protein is CASRTGPPYEQYF.